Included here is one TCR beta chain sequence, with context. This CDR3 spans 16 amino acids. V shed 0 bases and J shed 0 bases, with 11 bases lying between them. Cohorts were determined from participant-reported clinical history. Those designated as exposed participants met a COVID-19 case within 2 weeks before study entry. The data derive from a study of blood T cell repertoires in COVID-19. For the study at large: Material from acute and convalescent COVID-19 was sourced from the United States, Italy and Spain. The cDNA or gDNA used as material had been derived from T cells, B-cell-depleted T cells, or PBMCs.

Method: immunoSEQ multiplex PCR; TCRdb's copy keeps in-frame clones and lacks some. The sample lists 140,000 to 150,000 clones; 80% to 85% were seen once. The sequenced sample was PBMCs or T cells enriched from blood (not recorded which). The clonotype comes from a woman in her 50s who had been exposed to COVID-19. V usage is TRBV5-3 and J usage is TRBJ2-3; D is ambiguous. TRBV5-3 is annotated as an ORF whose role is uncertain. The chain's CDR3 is CARSLARAYSTDTQYF. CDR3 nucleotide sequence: TGTGCCAGAAGCTTGGCCCGAGCATATAGCACAGATACGCAGTATTTT.